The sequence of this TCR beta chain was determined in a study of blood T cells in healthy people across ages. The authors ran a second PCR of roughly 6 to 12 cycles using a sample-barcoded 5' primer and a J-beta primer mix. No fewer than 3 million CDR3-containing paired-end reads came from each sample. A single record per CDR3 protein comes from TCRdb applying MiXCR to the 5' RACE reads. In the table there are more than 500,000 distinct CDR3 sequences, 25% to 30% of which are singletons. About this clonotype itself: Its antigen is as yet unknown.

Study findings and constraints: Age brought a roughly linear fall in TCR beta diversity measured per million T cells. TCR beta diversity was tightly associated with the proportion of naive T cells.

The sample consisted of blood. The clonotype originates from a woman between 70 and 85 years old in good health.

The CDR3 region is CASSPHLGPQYF. CDR3 coding DNA: TGTGCCAGCAGCCCACATTTGGGGCCGCAGTACTTC. The V call is TRBV7-3, the J call TRBJ2-7, with D possibly TRBD1 on 5 matching bases. This CDR3 has 12 amino acids. Trimming removed 5 bases at V and 9 bases at J, with 14 bases between. Germline CDR1 SGHTA, CDR2 FQGTGA.